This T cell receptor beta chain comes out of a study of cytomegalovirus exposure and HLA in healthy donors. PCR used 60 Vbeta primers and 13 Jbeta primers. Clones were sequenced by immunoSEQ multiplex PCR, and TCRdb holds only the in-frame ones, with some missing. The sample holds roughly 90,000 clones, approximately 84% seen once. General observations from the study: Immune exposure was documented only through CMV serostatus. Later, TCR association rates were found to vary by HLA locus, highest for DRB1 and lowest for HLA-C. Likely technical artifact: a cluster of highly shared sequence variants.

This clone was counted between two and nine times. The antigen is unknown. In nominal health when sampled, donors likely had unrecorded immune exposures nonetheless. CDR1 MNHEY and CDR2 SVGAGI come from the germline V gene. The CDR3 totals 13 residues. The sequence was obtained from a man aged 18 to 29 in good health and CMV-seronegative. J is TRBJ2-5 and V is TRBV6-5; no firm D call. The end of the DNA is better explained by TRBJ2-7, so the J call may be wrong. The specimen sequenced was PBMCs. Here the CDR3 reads CASSPLSSYEQYF. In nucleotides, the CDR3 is TGTGCCAGCAGCCCCTTGAGCTCCTACGAGCAGTACTTC.